This T cell receptor beta chain was sequenced in a study of T-cell reconstitution after alpha-beta-depleted transplantation in children. Construction of the TCRbeta library involved unique molecular identifiers. TCRdb re-called the PCR reads through MiXCR, storing one row per CDR3 protein. The sample carries a few hundred thousand distinct CDR3 sequences, 10% to 15% recorded once. Notes on this clonotype: Its antigen is not known.

Between the trimmed V and J ends, which lost 5 bases and 4 bases, there was a span of 6 bases. CDR3 length equals 12 residues. CDR1 and CDR2 from the germline V gene are SNHLY and FYNNEI. Study-level points and caveats: Some patients' high day-60 TCRbeta diversity was attributed to recipient cells surviving conditioning. A year had passed since transplant, and T-cell counts and diversity by then came mostly from newly produced T cells. Where alpha-beta T cells came from about two months after transplant was reportedly several hundred expanded graft clones.

The source is a male patient between 5 and 17 years old who had a stem cell transplant for acute myeloid leukemia, so the T cells may come from the graft donor. The rearrangement links TRBV2 to TRBJ2-1, with D hard to call. This material consisted of PBMCs, mostly from graft donor cells, taken 360 days after TCRalphabeta/CD19-depleted stem cell transplant. Here the CDR3 reads CASSRIYNEQFF. The CDR3 bases are TGTGCCAGCAGTCGCATATACAATGAGCAGTTCTTC.